The 14 T cell receptor beta chains below come from one sample, sequenced in a study of T-cell reconstitution after alpha-beta-depleted transplantation in children. Unique molecular identifiers were incorporated when the TCRbeta library was constructed. In TCRdb, the PCR reads were re-called with MiXCR into one record per CDR3 protein. The data hold around 700,000 distinct CDR3 sequences, with over 10% observed a single time. This specimen was PBMCs, taken before TCRalphabeta/CD19-depleted stem cell transplant. The receptors originated from a girl aged 2-15 years with congenital amegakaryocytic thrombocytopenia, due to receive a stem cell transplant.

The chain couples TRBV20-1 to TRBJ1-2; no firm D call. This CDR3 has 12 amino acids. Germline V gene data show CDR1 as DFQATT and CDR2 as SNEGSKA (reference sequence). The V gene lost 3 bases and the J gene lost 7 bases, with 12 bases spanning the gap. CDR3 sequence: CSASSASRGYTF. CDR3 in DNA: TGCAGTGCTAGTTCAGCTTCGCGTGGCTACACCTTC.

The chain carries TRBV18 and TRBJ1-5; perhaps TRBD1 as D (5 bases). Germline V gene lookup returns CDR1 KGHSH and CDR2 LQKENI. The CDR3 has 13 residues. V lost 6 bases to trimming and J lost 3 bases, with 9 bases between them. CDR3 residues: CASSQGINQPQHF. The CDR3 DNA reads as TGTGCCAGCTCCCAGGGTATCAATCAGCCCCAGCATTTT.

In nucleotides, the CDR3 is TGTGCCAGCAGCCGTAGCGGAAGGGAGACCCAGTACTTC. This translates into CASSRSGRETQYF. The chain uses TRBV11-3 and TRBJ2-5; perhaps TRBD2 as D (6 bases). Per germline, CDR1 SGHNT and CDR2 YENEEA. This CDR3 spans 13 amino acids. V lost 5 bases and J 5 bases, leaving 12 bases between the germline ends.

This clonotype was recorded a few times. V usage is TRBV30 and J usage is TRBJ2-5; perhaps TRBD1 as D (5 bases). CDR1 and CDR2 (germline): GTSNPN, SVGIG (reference sequence). V was shortened by 5 bases and J by 4 bases, with 14 bases between the two germline ends. This CDR3 comprises 13 residues. DNA of the CDR3: TGTGCCTGGGACGGACGGCAGGGAGAGACCCAGTACTTC. Encoded protein: CAWDGRQGETQYF.

This clonotype was seen repeatedly, ten times or more. This sequence joins TRBV7-8 and TRBJ2-1; D is uncertain. The CDR3 spans 12 residues. Trimming stripped 1 base from V and 8 bases from J, with 6 bases between. CDR1 and CDR2 (germline): SGHVS, FQNEAQ. The CDR3 bases are TGTGCCAGCAGCTTAGTTGATGATGAGCAGTTCTTC. It translates to CASSLVDDEQFF.

This clonotype was seen many times. The chain recombines TRBV28 with TRBJ2-7; possibly TRBD1 or TRBD2 for D (5 bases each). The CDR3 loop spans 15 amino acids. The V gene lost 5 bases and the J gene lost 5 bases, with 19 bases spanning the gap. From germline, CDR1 is MDHEN and CDR2 SYDVKM. The CDR3 loop reads CASSPRGHSGNEQYF. The CDR3, as DNA: TGTGCCAGCAGTCCCCGGGGTCATTCAGGGAACGAGCAGTACTTC.

This chain connects TRBV5-6 to TRBJ2-1, with TRBD1 matching 9 bases. CDR1 and CDR2 from the germline V gene are SGHDT and YYEEEE. The CDR3 contains 13 residues. The V and J ends lost 4 bases and 10 bases, in that order; junction bases with no gene match: 6. The CDR3 here is CASSPGQGFEQFF. The CDR3 DNA follows: TGTGCCAGCAGCCCGGGACAGGGTTTCGAGCAGTTCTTC. Drawing the rest from reference TRBV5-6 and TRBJ2-1, the complete variable domain is DAGVTQSPTHLIKTRGQQVTLRCSPKSGHDTVSWYQQALGQGPQFIFQYYEEEERQRGNFPDRFSGHQFPNYSSELNVNALLLGDSALYLCASSPGQGFEQFFGPGTRLTVL.

The chain couples TRBV20-1 to TRBJ1-5; no definite D call. The V gene's germline CDR1 is DFQATT and CDR2 SNEGSKA (reference sequence). The CDR3 has 14 amino acids. Trimming removed 5 bases from V and 4 bases from J, with 15 bases in between. The CDR3, as DNA: TGCAGTGCTCTTAAAGGAGCAAGAAATCAGCCCCAGCATTTT. Its protein product is CSALKGARNQPQHF.

The chain recombines TRBV12-3 or TRBV12-4 with TRBJ2-1, with D possibly being TRBD2 (6 bases). Trimming took off 9 bases at V and 4 bases at J, with 19 bases between the two ends. This CDR3 region has 15 residues. CDR3 nucleotide sequence: TGTGCCAGTTCCCCCAGGGCGGGACCATACAATGAGCAGTTCTTC. Its translation: CASSPRAGPYNEQFF.

This rearrangement joins TRBV11-3 to TRBJ2-1; D may be TRBD1 or TRBD2 (6 bases each). The V and J ends lost 3 bases and 9 bases respectively, with 15 bases between them. CDR1 and CDR2 from the germline V gene are SGHNT and YENEEA. This CDR3 spans 14 amino acids. The CDR3: CASSFGGGMSEQFF. Written as DNA, the CDR3 is TGTGCCAGCAGCTTTGGGGGCGGGATGAGTGAGCAGTTCTTC.

Many counts were recorded for this clonotype. This rearrangement joins TRBV29-1 to TRBJ1-1, with D unresolved. Looked up from germline, CDR1 is SQVTM and CDR2 is ANQGSEA. Trimming took 4 bases from V and 3 from J, leaving 15 bases between them. The CDR3 is made up of 14 amino acids. The DNA for the CDR3 is TGCAGCGTTGTAAGGGAGGGAGTCGACACTGAAGCTTTCTTT. Its protein is CSVVREGVDTEAFF.

This clonotype was detected many times. V usage is TRBV6-5 and J usage is TRBJ2-1, with 13 bases aligning to TRBD2. The CDR3 loop spans 16 amino acids. In germline, CDR1 is MNHEY, CDR2 SVGAGI. V gave up 7 bases and J gave up 10 bases; unmatched junction bases: 13. DNA of the CDR3: TGTGCCAGCACCCTTGGACTAGCGGGAGAGCAAGGGGAGCAGTTCTTC. This codes for CASTLGLAGEQGEQFF.

In its sample, this clonotype was seen a few times. The chain links TRBV7-6 to TRBJ2-7; D is perhaps TRBD2 (5 bases). Trimming cost V 1 base and J 6 bases, with 10 bases left between them. Germline V lookup: CDR1 SGHVS, CDR2 FNYEAQ. The CDR3 has 13 residues. CDR3 residues: CASSLEAGLEQYF. CDR3 DNA: TGTGCCAGCAGCTTAGAGGCTGGACTCGAGCAGTACTTC.

The chain links TRBV5-6 to TRBJ2-2; no clear D gene. Trimming pared 2 bases from V and 7 bases from J, leaving 9 bases between. CDR3 length: 13 amino acids. Germline V lookup: CDR1 SGHDT, CDR2 YYEEEE. CDR3: CASSLLRGGELFF. The CDR3 DNA follows: TGTGCCAGCAGCTTACTTCGTGGCGGGGAGCTGTTTTTT.